This T cell receptor beta chain originates from a study of cytomegalovirus exposure and HLA in healthy donors. The study, taken as a whole, reports: A cluster of highly shared sequence variants was likely a sequencing artifact. Rare TCR sequences dominated, though some public TCRs recurred in many donors. Data from an earlier analysis indicated that most TCR beta V segments were productive either about 87% or about 30% of the time.

Use of 60 Vbeta and 13 Jbeta primers characterized the PCR. Only in-frame clones appear in the TCRdb table, and some are missing; sequencing was by immunoSEQ multiplex PCR. This sample has about 110,000 clones, with 73% found just once. Notes on this clone: What it binds is not known.

Per germline, CDR1 MNHEY and CDR2 SVGAGI. The J segment lost 2 bases and the V segment lost 2 bases, leaving 3 bases of the junction unmatched. The CDR3 is 14 amino acids. The sample comprised PBMCs. This TCR was sampled from a man aged 40-49 years in good health and CMV-seronegative. This chain links TRBV6-5 with TRBJ2-7; 7 bases line up with TRBD1. The CDR3 region has the DNA TGTGCCAGCAGTTACCTTGACAGGGCCTACGAGCAGTACTTC. Protein product: CASSYLDRAYEQYF.